A single T cell receptor beta chain is shown here with its context. Its matching antigen is unknown. TCR beta CDR3 amplification used RNA transcripts. The workflow started with a first-round RT-PCR run with HTBI primers and then moved on to a second-round multiplex PCR. TCRdb ran MiXCR on the multiplex PCR reads and lists one entry per CDR3 protein. Seen here are fewer than 600,000 distinct CDR3 sequences, around 14% observed once, and the top ten hold about a tenth. This specimen belongs to a study of Graves' ophthalmopathy and Graves' hyperthyroidism. Germline lookup yields CDR1 SGHRS and CDR2 YFSETQ. The CDR3 loop spans 14 amino acids. Trimming shortened V by 4 bases and J by 7 bases, and 17 bases separated the two germline ends. Other autoimmune diseases, uncontrolled infections, pregnancy or lactation excluded patients from enrollment. Findings of the study overall: The model's ophthalmopathy progression predictions had 55% to 71% sensitivity and about 72% specificity.

The chain combines TRBV5-1 with TRBJ1-2; the D gene is possibly TRBD1 (6 bases). The receptor's source is a young woman with Graves' ophthalmopathy. The sample taken for sequencing was blood. The CDR3 sequence: CASSGVNRVAGYTF. The CDR3 bases are TGCGCCAGCAGCGGGGTAAACAGGGTCGCTGGCTACACCTTC.